A single T cell receptor (beta chain) is shown here with its context. Its antigen is not identified. This sample is drawn from a study of T cell responses to AZD1222 COVID-19 vaccine. General study findings and limits: White British people made up most donors, females outnumbered males, and clonal diversity was possibly underestimated. Two AZD1222 administrations were followed by greater Spike-specific TCR breadth and depth.

TCRdb's copy holds only in-frame clones and misses some; the assay was immunoSEQ multiplex PCR. The table has about 130,000 clones, just over 85% seen once. The CDR3 consists of 15 residues. Trimming shortened V by 5 bases and J by 3 bases, and 16 bases separated the two germline ends. Per the germline V gene, CDR1 is LGHDT and CDR2 is YNNKEL (reference sequence). The receptor was isolated from an adult in good health. The source material was peripheral blood, sampled on day 0 of AZD1222 vaccination. This sequence joins TRBV3-1 (or the pseudogene TRBV3-2) and TRBJ1-2; weak D call: TRBD1 (5 bases). As DNA, the CDR3 is TGTGCCAGCAGCAAACCCGGGACGGAGGACTATGGCTACACCTTC. This translates into CASSKPGTEDYGYTF.